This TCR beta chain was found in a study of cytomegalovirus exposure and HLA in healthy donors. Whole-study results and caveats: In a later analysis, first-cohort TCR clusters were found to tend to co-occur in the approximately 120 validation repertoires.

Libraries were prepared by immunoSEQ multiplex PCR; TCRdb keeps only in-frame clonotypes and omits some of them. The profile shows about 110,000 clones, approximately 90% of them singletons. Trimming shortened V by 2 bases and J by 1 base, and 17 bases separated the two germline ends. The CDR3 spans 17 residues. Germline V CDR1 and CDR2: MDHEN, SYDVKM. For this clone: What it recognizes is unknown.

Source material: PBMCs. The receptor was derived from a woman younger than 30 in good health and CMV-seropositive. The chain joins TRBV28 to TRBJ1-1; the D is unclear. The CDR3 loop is CASSLEARVNSNTEAFF. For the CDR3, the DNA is TGTGCCAGCAGTTTAGAGGCTCGGGTAAACTCGAACACTGAAGCTTTCTTT.